Sequencing of this TCR beta chain was carried out in a study of long-term antiretroviral therapy in people with HIV. Sequencing used immunoSEQ v3.0 at survey level. Generated by immunoSEQ multiplex PCR, the TCRdb table keeps only in-frame clones and is missing some. The sample lists roughly 34,000 clones; around 79% were seen once. The V and J ends lost 3 bases and 0 bases respectively, with 9 bases between them. The germline V gene encodes CDR1 SGDLS and CDR2 YYNGEE. This CDR3 region has 15 residues. Researchers secured at least one pre-ART and at least two post-ART PBMC samples from each donor. The study's findings and limits: Dominating the repertoire at all time points were the clones that expanded before ART. Diversity rose after ART but stayed below transplant donor controls.

In the case of this clone: The antigen is not known.

The sample in question was unsorted PBMCs, obtained 1.9 years after starting antiretroviral therapy. This TCR came from a man between 18 and 35 years old with HIV. This chain links TRBV9 with TRBJ1-4, with a weak D call TRBD1 (6 bases). This CDR3 reads CASSATGATNEKLFF. CDR3 DNA sequence: TGTGCCAGCAGCGCGACAGGAGCAACTAATGAAAAACTGTTTTTT.